This TCR beta chain was captured in a study of OX40 agonist ivuxolimab in advanced cancers. As for the study in general: Enrollees could have had prior anti-PD-1, anti-PD-L1 or anti-CTLA-4 therapy, which over 35% had received.

Notes on the study in general: At doses 0.1 to 3.0 mg/kg, CD4+ and CD8+ clones expanded. Relative to CD4+, CD8+ T cells held more expanded clones on average.

Comments on this clone: Its antigen is as yet unknown.

The germline V and J ends were trimmed by 0 bases and 4 bases, with 7 bases remaining between them. CDR3 length equals 13 residues. Germline CDR1 is SGHRS and CDR2 is YFSETQ. Some clones are missing from TCRdb's copy, which holds only in-frame ones; the method was immunoSEQ multiplex PCR. The profile shows 90,000 to 100,000 clones, less than 90% of them singletons. Prior autoimmune disease or systemic immunosuppression barred patients. The input for sequencing was CD4+ or CD8+ T cells sorted from blood, taken in a trial of the OX40 agonist ivuxolimab. This chain joins TRBV5-1 and TRBJ1-1; no clear D gene. The receptor comes from an adult with an advanced solid tumor such as melanoma, head and neck, liver or kidney cancer. The chain's CDR3 is CASSLVPSTEAFF. CDR3 DNA: TGCGCCAGCAGCTTGGTCCCGAGCACTGAAGCTTTCTTT.